The clone carrying this TCR beta chain was counted many times. Its target is unknown. From 300 to 400 ng of RNA, a library with molecular barcoded alpha/delta and beta/gamma adaptors was made. Each CDR3 protein is one row after TCRdb ran MiXCR on the reads. The sample holds about 130,000 distinct CDR3 sequences, roughly 13% seen once. This specimen comes from a study of read filtering for tumor transcriptome and immune sequencing. About the study: Among patients, approximately 17 were male and some 15 female, aged about 45 to 85 (mean approximately 64).

The germline CDR1 and CDR2 sequences are LNHDA and SQIVND (reference sequence). Unmatched junction bases numbered 2, after V lost 0 bases and J lost 0 bases. The CDR3 loop spans 16 amino acids. Study observations and caveats: IR-seq and RNA-seq agreed better without single-read clonotypes. Single-read clonotypes: 80% to 90% of IR-seq clonotypes (around 3.4% of reads), more than 70% of RNA-seq clonotypes (roughly 49% of reads). The CD138-negative fraction was mixed bone marrow immune cells, not pure T cells.

The chain recombines TRBV19 with TRBJ1-5; 7 positions agree with TRBD1. The sequenced sample consisted of a population of CD138-negative cells sorted from bone marrow. The clonotype originates from a donor at least 40 years old with multiple myeloma. The CDR3 nucleotides are TGTGCCAGTAGTATAGAAGGGACAGCTAGCAATCAGCCCCAGCATTTT. Its translation: CASSIEGTASNQPQHF.